These 4 T cell receptor beta chains were all obtained from the same sample, sequenced in a study of blood T cell repertoires in COVID-19. Profiled with immunoSEQ multiplex PCR; TCRdb holds only in-frame clones, not every one. The sample lists 150,000 or so clones, approximately 85% occurring once. Sequenced input: peripheral blood. The receptor set was obtained from a man between 60 and 75 years old who had recovered from COVID-19.

The gene calls are TRBV9 and TRBJ2-5, with D possibly TRBD1 on 6 matching bases. Germline V lookup: CDR1 SGDLS, CDR2 YYNGEE. Between the trimmed V and J ends, which lost 4 bases and 0 bases, there was a span of 16 bases. The CDR3 consists of 16 residues. The DNA of the CDR3 is TGTGCCAGCAGCCCAGTGGGCAGGGGATACCAAGAGACCCAGTACTTC. Amino acids: CASSPVGRGYQETQYF.

This clone was observed a single time. The V gene is TRBV12-3 or TRBV12-4, the J gene TRBJ2-5; no definite D call. CDR3 length: 13 amino acids. The V end was cut by 4 bases, the J end by 1 base, with 7 bases between. The CDR3 DNA reads TGTGCCAGCAGTTACGAGGTCCAAGAGACCCAGTACTTC. It specifies CASSYEVQETQYF.

In nucleotides, the CDR3 is TGTGCCAGCACCCGAATGGGCCAGAACACTGAAGCTTTCTTT. Protein sequence: CASTRMGQNTEAFF. The rearrangement links TRBV14 to TRBJ1-1, with unresolved D. V lost 7 bases, J lost 1 base, and 13 bases lay in between. The length of the CDR3 is 14 residues. From germline, CDR1 is SGHDN and CDR2 FVKESK. The full variable domain, with the rest looked up from reference TRBV14 and TRBJ1-1, is EAGVTQFPSHSVIEKGQTVTLRCDPISGHDNLYWYRRVMGKEIKFLLHFVKESKQDESGMPNNRFLAERTGGTYSTLKVQPAELEDSGVYFCASTRMGQNTEAFFGQGTRLTVV.

The V and J genes are TRBV19 and TRBJ2-4; D possibly corresponds to TRBD1 (5 bases). The CDR3 sequence is 14 residues long. Between the trimmed V and J ends, which lost 3 bases and 3 bases, there was a span of 9 bases. Germline CDR1 reads LNHDA; CDR2 reads SQIVND (reference sequence). CDR3 protein: CASSIQGSKNIQYF. CDR3 nucleotides: TGTGCCAGTAGTATTCAGGGCAGCAAAAACATTCAGTACTTC.